The 11 T cell receptor beta chains below come from one sample, sequenced in a study of blood T cell repertoires in COVID-19. Sequenced by immunoSEQ multiplex PCR; TCRdb stores in-frame clones only, minus some. The sample includes some 150,000 clones, 76% of them seen just once. What was sequenced was peripheral blood. The origin of the receptors is a woman older than 75 with active or convalescent COVID-19.

The gene calls are TRBV15 and TRBJ1-4; no firm D call. The V end lost 0 bases, the J end lost 4 bases, and 9 bases lay between the germline ends. The CDR3 has 15 amino acids. CDR1 and CDR2 (germline): LNHNV, YYDKDF (reference sequence). The chain's CDR3 is CATSRDRGGNEKLFF. CDR3 DNA sequence: TGTGCCACCAGCAGAGATCGAGGAGGTAATGAAAAACTGTTTTTT. Full variable domain (remainder filled in from reference TRBV15 and TRBJ1-4): DAMVIQNPRYQVTQFGKPVTLSCSQTLNHNVMYWYQQKSSQAPKLLFHYYDKDFNNEADTPDNFQSRRPNTSFCFLDIRSPGLGDTAMYLCATSRDRGGNEKLFFGSGTQLSVL.

This clone showed up just once. This chain uses TRBV23-1 with TRBJ1-2; D is possibly TRBD1 (5 bases). TRBV23-1 is assigned to the ORF class and has an uncertain function. V lost 3 bases and J lost 8, with 19 bases in between. CDR3 length: 15 amino acids. The CDR3 DNA is TGCGCCAGCAGTCAGCGGGACTGGGAGTGGGGAGGCTACACCTTC. It encodes CASSQRDWEWGGYTF.

CDR3 in amino acids: CASSLDGDSLNTIYF. The CDR3 DNA reads TGTGCCAGCAGCTTAGATGGGGACAGCTTGAACACCATATATTTT. V is TRBV11-2 and J is TRBJ1-3, with 7 bases identical to TRBD1. CDR1 and CDR2 (germline): SGHAT, FQNNGV. Losses at the gene ends were 0 bases for V and 7 bases for J; bases not matched to a gene: 6. This CDR3 is 15 amino acids long.

J is TRBJ2-2 and V is TRBV10-3; a possible D gene is TRBD2 (5 bases). The CDR3 sequence is 13 residues long. V dropped 4 bases and J dropped 7 bases, with 10 bases sitting between them. CDR1 and CDR2 (germline): ENHRY, SYGVKD. The CDR3 region has the DNA TGTGCCATCAGTGTTGGAGGCAGCGGGGAGCTGTTTTTT. It translates to CAISVGGSGELFF.

The chain carries TRBV7-2 and TRBJ1-5, with 10 bases matching TRBD1. The CDR3 is 15 residues long. V lost 1 base and J lost 3; bases outside the gene matches: 0. Germline V gene data show CDR1 as SGHTA and CDR2 as FQGNSA. CDR3 bases: TGTGCCAGCAGCTTAGGACAGGGGGCCAATCAGCCCCAGCATTTT. It translates to CASSLGQGANQPQHF.

V is TRBV27 and J is TRBJ1-2, with no clear D. The CDR3 sequence is 14 residues long. Trimming cost V 10 bases and J 0 bases, with 15 bases left between them. Germline V gene data show CDR1 as MNHEY and CDR2 as SMNVEV (reference sequence). The CDR3 DNA follows: TGTGCCACCCGTACAACAAACACTAACTATGGCTACACCTTC. Translating it yields CATRTTNTNYGYTF.

CDR3: CASSLAGNQPQHF. As DNA, the CDR3 is TGTGCCAGCAGCTTAGCCGGCAATCAGCCCCAGCATTTT. The V gene is TRBV5-6, the J gene TRBJ1-5; D uncertain. Germline loops: CDR1 SGHDT, CDR2 YYEEEE. The CDR3 totals 13 residues. The V and J ends lost 2 bases and 2 bases respectively, with 5 bases between them.

J is TRBJ2-5 and V is TRBV7-2, with 10 nucleotides matching TRBD2. This CDR3 has 16 amino acids. Trimming took 0 bases from V and 4 from J; bases not matched to a gene: 5. Germline values: CDR1 SGHTA, CDR2 FQGNSA. The CDR3 region is CASSLASSGGGETQYF. In DNA, the CDR3 is TGTGCCAGCAGCTTAGCCTCTAGCGGGGGCGGAGAGACCCAGTACTTC.

The chain combines TRBV4-2 with TRBJ2-5; 9 bases align to TRBD2. The germline CDR1 and CDR2 sequences are LGHNA and YNFKEQ. V lost 3 bases and J lost 2; bases outside the gene matches: 7. The CDR3 contains 16 residues. The CDR3 loop is CASSHGLLAGQETQYF. CDR3 nucleotide sequence: TGTGCCAGCAGCCACGGACTTCTAGCGGGGCAAGAGACCCAGTACTTC.

The chain has TRBV10-3 and TRBJ2-3, with TRBD1 matching 9 bases. This CDR3 is built from 14 residues. Trimming took 5 bases from V and 5 from J; bases not matched to a gene: 5. Germline-derived CDR1 and CDR2 are ENHRY and SYGVKD. The CDR3 sequence: CAISPGQGQDTQYF. CDR3 DNA: TGTGCCATCAGTCCTGGACAGGGGCAAGATACGCAGTATTTT.

The chain joins TRBV6-6 to TRBJ1-6; no clear D gene. Germline V gene sequence: CDR1 MNHNY, CDR2 SVGAGI (reference sequence). V was shortened by 0 bases and J by 10 bases, with 4 bases between the two germline ends. The length of the CDR3 is 12 residues. The CDR3 sequence is CASSYSSSPLHF. The CDR3 nucleotides are TGTGCCAGCAGTTACTCGAGCTCACCCCTCCACTTT.